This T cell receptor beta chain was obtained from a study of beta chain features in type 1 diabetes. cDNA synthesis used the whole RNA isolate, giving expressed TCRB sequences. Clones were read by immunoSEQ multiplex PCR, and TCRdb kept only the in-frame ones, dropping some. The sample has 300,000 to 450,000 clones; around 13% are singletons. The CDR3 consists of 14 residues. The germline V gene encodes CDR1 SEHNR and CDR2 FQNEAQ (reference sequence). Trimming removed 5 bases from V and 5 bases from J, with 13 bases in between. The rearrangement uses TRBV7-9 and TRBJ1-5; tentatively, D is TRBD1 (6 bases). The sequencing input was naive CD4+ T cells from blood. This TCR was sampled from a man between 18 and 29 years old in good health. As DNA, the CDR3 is TGTGCCAGCAGCCGGGGACATCGGGATCAGCCCCAGCATTTT. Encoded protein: CASSRGHRDQPQHF.